Here is one T cell receptor (beta chain) with its context. Its antigen is currently unknown. This record comes from a study of CD8+ T cells in alopecia areata. For the study at large: Treatment ran 6 to 18 months, with 6 months of follow-up afterward. Affected scalp percentage set treated patients' severity scores.

V was shortened by 4 bases and J by 0 bases, with 16 bases between the two germline ends. The CDR3 is 17 residues long. CDR1 and CDR2 from the germline V gene are GTSNPN and SVGIG (reference sequence). Study findings and constraints: Scalp samples also yield sequences of resident alphabeta T cells from normal skin. Higher clonality than in normal scalp was seen in lesional scalp, especially alopecia totalis/universalis.

It was cDNA, reverse transcribed from extracted RNA, that served as the sequencing template. Assay used: immunoSEQ multiplex PCR; TCRdb lists only in-frame clones, some missing. The data show fewer than 150,000 clones, with less than 70% seen just once and approximately 3.1% held by the top ten. Noted treatment: oral pan-JAK inhibitor, 5-10 mg twice daily. This clonotype originated in a human donor with alopecia areata. The sample here was CD4+ T cells sorted from blood, taken at week 24, from a patient treated with tofacitinib. The rearrangement joins TRBV30 to TRBJ1-6; no clear D. CDR3 in amino acids: CAWIPGGKSSYNSPLHF. The DNA of the CDR3 is TGTGCCTGGATCCCCGGTGGGAAAAGCTCCTATAATTCACCCCTCCACTTT.